This T cell receptor (beta chain) was recovered during a study of blood T cell repertoires in COVID-19. In the study overall: The samples span acute and convalescent COVID-19 from the United States, Italy and Spain.

In germline, CDR1 is SEHNR, CDR2 FQNEAQ (reference sequence). V gave up 5 bases and J gave up 7 bases; unmatched junction bases: 7. The CDR3 length is 15 residues. In terms of age and location, participants ranged from roughly 18 to 95 years and lived in about two dozen US areas. Clones were sequenced by immunoSEQ multiplex PCR, and TCRdb holds only the in-frame ones, with some missing. The sample comprises 200,000 to 250,000 clones, 70% to 85% of which are singletons, and over 12% rests with the top ten. The sequence was obtained from a man aged 40-49 years who had recovered from COVID-19. The sequencing sample was made of PBMCs or T cells enriched from blood (not recorded which). V gene TRBV7-9 combines with J gene TRBJ1-6; 8 nucleotides line up with TRBD1. DNA for the CDR3: TGTGCCAGCAGCCGAGGACAGGGTGAAAATTCACCCCTCCACTTT. As protein: CASSRGQGENSPLHF.